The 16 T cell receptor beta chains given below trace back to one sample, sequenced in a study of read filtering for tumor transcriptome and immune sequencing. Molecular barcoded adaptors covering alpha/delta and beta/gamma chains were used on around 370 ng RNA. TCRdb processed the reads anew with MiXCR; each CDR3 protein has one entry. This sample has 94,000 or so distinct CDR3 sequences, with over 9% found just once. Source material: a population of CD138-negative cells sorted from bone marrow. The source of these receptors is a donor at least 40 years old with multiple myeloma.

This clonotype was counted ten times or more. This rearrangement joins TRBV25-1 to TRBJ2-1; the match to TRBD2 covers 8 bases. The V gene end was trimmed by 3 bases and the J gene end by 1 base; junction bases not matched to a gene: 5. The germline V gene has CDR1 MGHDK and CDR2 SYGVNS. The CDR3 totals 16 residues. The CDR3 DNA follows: TGTGCCAGCAGTGATGAGCGGGAGAAATCCTACAATGAGCAGTTCTTC. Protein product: CASSDEREKSYNEQFF.

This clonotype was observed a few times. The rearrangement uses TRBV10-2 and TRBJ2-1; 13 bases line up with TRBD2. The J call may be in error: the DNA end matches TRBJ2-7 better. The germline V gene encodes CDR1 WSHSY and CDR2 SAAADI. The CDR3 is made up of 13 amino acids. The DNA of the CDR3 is TGCGCCAGCGAACTGGGACTAGCGGGACCGCAGTACTTC. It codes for CASELGLAGPQYF.

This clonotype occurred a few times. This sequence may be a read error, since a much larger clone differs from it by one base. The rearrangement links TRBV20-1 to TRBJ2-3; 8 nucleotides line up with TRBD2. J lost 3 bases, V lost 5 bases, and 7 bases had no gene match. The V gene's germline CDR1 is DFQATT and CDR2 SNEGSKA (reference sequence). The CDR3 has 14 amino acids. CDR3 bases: TGCAGTGCTCAGACTGGCGGGAGGACAGATACGCAGTATTTT. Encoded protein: CSAQTGGRTDTQYF.

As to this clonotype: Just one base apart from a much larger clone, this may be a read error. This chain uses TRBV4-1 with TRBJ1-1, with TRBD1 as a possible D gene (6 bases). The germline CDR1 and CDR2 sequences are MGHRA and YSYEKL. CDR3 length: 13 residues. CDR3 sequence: CASSSGVGTDAFF. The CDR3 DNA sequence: TGCGCCAGCAGCTCAGGGGTCGGCACTGATGCTTTCTTT.

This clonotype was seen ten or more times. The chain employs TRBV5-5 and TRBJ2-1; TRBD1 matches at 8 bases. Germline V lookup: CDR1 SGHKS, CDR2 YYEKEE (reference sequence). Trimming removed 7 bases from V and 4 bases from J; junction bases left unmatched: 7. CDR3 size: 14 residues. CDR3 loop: CASLGQGLYNEQFF. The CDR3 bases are TGTGCCAGCCTTGGACAGGGCCTATACAATGAGCAGTTCTTC.

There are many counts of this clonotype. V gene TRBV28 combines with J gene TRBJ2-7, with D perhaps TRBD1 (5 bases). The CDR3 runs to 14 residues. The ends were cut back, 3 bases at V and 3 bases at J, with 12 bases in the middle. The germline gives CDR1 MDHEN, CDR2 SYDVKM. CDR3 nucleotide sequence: TGTGCCAGCAGTTTCCAGGGAAAGAACTACGAGCAGTACTTC. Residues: CASSFQGKNYEQYF.

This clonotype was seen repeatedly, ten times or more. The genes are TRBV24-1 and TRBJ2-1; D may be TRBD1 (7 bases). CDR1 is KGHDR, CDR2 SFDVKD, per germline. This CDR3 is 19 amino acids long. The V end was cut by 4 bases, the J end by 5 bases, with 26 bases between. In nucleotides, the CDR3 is TGTGCCACCAGTGACCCCCCTGGGCCCCGGGGGACAGCAGACAATGAGCAGTTCTTC. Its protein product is CATSDPPGPRGTADNEQFF.

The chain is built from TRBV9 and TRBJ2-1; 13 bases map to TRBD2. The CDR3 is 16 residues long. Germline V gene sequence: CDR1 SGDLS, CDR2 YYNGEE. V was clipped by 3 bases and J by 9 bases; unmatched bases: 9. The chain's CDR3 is CASSETSGLAGFEQFF. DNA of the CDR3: TGTGCCAGCAGCGAGACATCGGGACTAGCGGGATTTGAGCAGTTCTTC.

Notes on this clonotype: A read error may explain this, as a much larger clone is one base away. The CDR3 loop reads CASSLGGRDNTGAFF. The CDR3 DNA follows: TGTGCCAGCAGCCTCGGGGGAAGGGATAACACTGGAGCTTTCTTT. The V gene is TRBV5-4, the J gene TRBJ1-1, with D possibly TRBD1 on 5 matching bases. This CDR3 is 15 amino acids long. CDR1 and CDR2 (germline): SGHNT, YYREEE (reference sequence). Complete variable domain (other parts from reference TRBV5-4 and TRBJ1-1): ETGVTQSPTHLIKTRGQQVTLRCSSQSGHNTVSWYQQALGQGPQFIFQYYREEENGRGNFPPRFSGLQFPNYSSELNVNALELDDSALYLCASSLGGRDNTGAFFGQGTRLTVV.

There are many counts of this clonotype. The CDR3 nucleotides read TGTGCCAGCAGTTTCCCGGGGATCGGCTCCTACGAGCAGTACTTC. Translated, it gives CASSFPGIGSYEQYF. The V gene is TRBV28, the J gene TRBJ2-7; D is possibly TRBD2 (5 bases). Germline CDR1 reads MDHEN; CDR2 reads SYDVKM. The V and J ends lost 3 bases and 0 bases respectively, with 12 bases between them. This CDR3 spans 15 amino acids.

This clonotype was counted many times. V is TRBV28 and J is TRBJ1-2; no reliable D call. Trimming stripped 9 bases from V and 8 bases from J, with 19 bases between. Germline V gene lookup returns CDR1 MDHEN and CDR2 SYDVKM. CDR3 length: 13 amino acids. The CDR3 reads CASKAESRLGYTF. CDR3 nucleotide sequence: TGTGCCAGTAAAGCCGAGTCCAGACTAGGCTACACCTTC.

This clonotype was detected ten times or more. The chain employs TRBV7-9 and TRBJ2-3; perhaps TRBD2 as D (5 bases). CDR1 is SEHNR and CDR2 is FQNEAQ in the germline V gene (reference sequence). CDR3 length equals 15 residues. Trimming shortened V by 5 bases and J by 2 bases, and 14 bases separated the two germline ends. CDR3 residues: CASSKGMDFTDTQYF. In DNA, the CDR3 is TGTGCCAGCAGCAAAGGGATGGACTTCACAGATACGCAGTATTTT.

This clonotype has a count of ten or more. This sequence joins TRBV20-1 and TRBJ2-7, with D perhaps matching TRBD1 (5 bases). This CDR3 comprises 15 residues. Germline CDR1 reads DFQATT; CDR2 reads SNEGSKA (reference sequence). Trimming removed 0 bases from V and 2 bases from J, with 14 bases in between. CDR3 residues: CSARDGSGNPYEQYF. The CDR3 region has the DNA TGCAGTGCTAGAGATGGGTCAGGGAATCCCTACGAGCAGTACTTC.

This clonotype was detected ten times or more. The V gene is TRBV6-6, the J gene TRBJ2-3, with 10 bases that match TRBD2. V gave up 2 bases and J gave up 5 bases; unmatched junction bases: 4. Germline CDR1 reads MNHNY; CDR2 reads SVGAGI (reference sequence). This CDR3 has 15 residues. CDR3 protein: CASSYASGGLDTQYF. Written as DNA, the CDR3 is TGTGCCAGCAGTTACGCTAGCGGGGGTTTAGATACGCAGTATTTT.

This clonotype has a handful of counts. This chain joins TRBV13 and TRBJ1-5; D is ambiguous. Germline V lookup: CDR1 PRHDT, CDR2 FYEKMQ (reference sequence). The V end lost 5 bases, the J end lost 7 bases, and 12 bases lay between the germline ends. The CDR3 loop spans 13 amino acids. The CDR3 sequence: CASSASGYQPQHF. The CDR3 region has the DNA TGTGCCAGCAGCGCTTCGGGGTACCAGCCCCAGCATTTT.

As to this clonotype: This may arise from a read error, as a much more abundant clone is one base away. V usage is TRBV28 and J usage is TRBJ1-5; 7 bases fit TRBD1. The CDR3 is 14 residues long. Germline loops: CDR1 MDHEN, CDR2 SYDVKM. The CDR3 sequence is CASTSPGQNQPQRF. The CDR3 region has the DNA TGTGCCAGCACTTCGCCGGGACAGAATCAGCCCCAGCGTTTT.